This T cell receptor beta chain is drawn from a study of blood T cell repertoires in COVID-19 (dated by TCRdb to 2018 to 2020). Regarding the research as a whole: Collaborator samples came from the United States, Italy and Spain and covered acute and convalescent phases of COVID-19. The prospective study material was composed of cDNA or gDNA derived from T cells, B-cell-depleted T cells, or PBMCs. Subjects who had been exposed to COVID-19, were actively infected with it, or had recovered from it provided the deeply sampled blood TCRbeta repertoires that made up the dataset. A freely available public database, intended as a resource for researchers studying the immune response to SARS-CoV-2, is where the repertoires were released. The samples were drawn from the first 160 participants of the ongoing ImmuneRACE study and from 950 to 1,500 subjects provided by 6 global collaborators. The sample metadata nearly always contained a de-identified subject ID, COVID-19 status, age in years and sex. HLA class I and class II types, where available, came from metadata supplied by the sample provider rather than from assay-based typing.

Of note for this clone: Its target antigen remains unknown. Base qualities were left out, and no much larger clone turns up one base away.

The germline V end is reduced by 0 bases and the J end by 5 bases; junction bases left unmatched: 10. CDR1 and CDR2 are read off the germline V gene as SGDLS and YYNGEE. From its cysteine to its phenylalanine, the CDR3 spans 16 amino acids. Only the CDR3 portion is preserved as DNA: 48 bases, with reading frame beginning at the first base. TCRbeta CDR3 regions were amplified from genomic DNA using the immunoSEQ Assay, a bias-controlled multiplex PCR. From the authors' description of their analysis: Nucleated cell counts per sample were estimated from amplification of reference gene primers within the assay. Sequence reads were collapsed and filtered to measure the absolute abundance of every unique TCRbeta CDR3 rearrangement. Productive Simpson clonality was computed per sample as the square root of Simpson's diversity index over productive rearrangements. Drawn from immuneACCESS, this table holds only the in-frame rearrangements with V and J called that TCRdb kept. Clones are partly lost; checked studies trace under half to an unresolved V gene and leave the rest unexplained. V and J calls and clone size are those listed in that table; D and trimming were worked out from the DNA. This sample is represented by 250,000 or so clones; roughly 86% of them were singletons. Of the sample, just under 9% is held by the ten largest clones.

What the research found in general, with its limitations: The amount of clinical and demographic metadata varied by source and participant and was provided uncurated.

The collaborating institutions used their own protocols to collect whole blood in K2EDTA tubes. For TCRbeta analysis, collaborators shipped samples as frozen whole blood, isolated PBMCs, or DNA extracted from either of those sample types. Sequences were obtained from peripheral blood. The chain is made from TRBV9 and TRBJ2-5; TRBD2 matches 7 bases in the middle. The sequence derives from a man aged 40-49 years with active or convalescent COVID-19. In nucleotides, the sequence is TGTGCCAGCAGCGTAGCCCCCGGAGCGGGGAGGGAGACCCAGTACTTC. Its protein product is CASSVAPGAGRETQYF. The CDR3, completed at both ends by the reference TRBV9 and TRBJ2-5 genes, gives the full variable domain DSGVTQTPKHLITATGQRVTLRCSPRSGDLSVYWYQQSLDQGLQFLIQYYNGEERAKGNILERFSAQQFPDLHSELNLSSLELGDSALYFCASSVAPGAGRETQYFGPGTRLLVL.